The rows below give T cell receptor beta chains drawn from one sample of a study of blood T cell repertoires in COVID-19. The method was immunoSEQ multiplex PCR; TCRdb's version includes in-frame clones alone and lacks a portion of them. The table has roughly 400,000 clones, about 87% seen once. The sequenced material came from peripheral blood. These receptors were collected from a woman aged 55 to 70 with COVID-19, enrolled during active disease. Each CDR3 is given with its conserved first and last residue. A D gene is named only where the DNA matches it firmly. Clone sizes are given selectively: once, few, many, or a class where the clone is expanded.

cdr3_nt: TGTGCCAGCAGTTCCGGGACAGGGACTGACATTCAGTACTTC; cdr3_aa: CASSSGTGTDIQYF; j_call: TRBJ2-4; d_call: TRBD1; clone_size: -; cdr3_length: 14; v_call: TRBV28
cdr3_nt: TGTGCCAGCCTCAGGGGCTATGGCTACACCTTC; cdr3_aa: CASLRGYGYTF; j_call: TRBJ1-2; d_call: -; clone_size: -; cdr3_length: 11; v_call: TRBV6-5
cdr3_nt: TGTGCCAGCAGTCGTGGAGCGGTCAATCAGCCCCAGCATTTT; cdr3_aa: CASSRGAVNQPQHF; j_call: TRBJ1-5; d_call: -; clone_size: -; cdr3_length: 14; v_call: TRBV6-5
cdr3_nt: TGCGCCAGCAGACAGGGTGACTATAATTCACCCCTCCACTTT; cdr3_aa: CASRQGDYNSPLHF; j_call: TRBJ1-6; d_call: -; clone_size: -; cdr3_length: 14; v_call: TRBV5-1
cdr3_nt: TGTGCCAGCAGTTACGGTCGGGAGGGGGCTCAGGGCTACACCTTC; cdr3_aa: CASSYGREGAQGYTF; j_call: TRBJ1-2; d_call: TRBD1; clone_size: -; cdr3_length: 15; v_call: TRBV6-5
cdr3_nt: TGTGCCAGCAGCTGGCGGGACGCGGCGGGCGAGCAGTACTTC; cdr3_aa: CASSWRDAAGEQYF; j_call: TRBJ2-7; d_call: -; clone_size: few; cdr3_length: 14; v_call: TRBV7-9
cdr3_nt: TGCAGCGTTGAAGATCCGGGTCAGGGCACTAACACTGAAGCTTTCTTT; cdr3_aa: CSVEDPGQGTNTEAFF; j_call: TRBJ1-1; d_call: -; clone_size: once; cdr3_length: 16; v_call: TRBV29-1
cdr3_nt: TGTGCCAGCACCCCACTCGGGGGGACCCAACAAGAGACCCAGTACTTC; cdr3_aa: CASTPLGGTQQETQYF; j_call: TRBJ2-5; d_call: TRBD2; clone_size: -; cdr3_length: 16; v_call: TRBV11-2
cdr3_nt: TGTGCCAGCAGTACCAAGGACAGGAGCAACTATGGCTACACCTTC; cdr3_aa: CASSTKDRSNYGYTF; j_call: TRBJ1-2; d_call: TRBD1; clone_size: once; cdr3_length: 15; v_call: TRBV6-5
cdr3_nt: TGTGCCATCCAAGCGGGGGGGATAAGCGATGAGCAGTTCTTC; cdr3_aa: CAIQAGGISDEQFF; j_call: TRBJ2-1; d_call: TRBD2; clone_size: -; cdr3_length: 14; v_call: TRBV25-1
cdr3_nt: TGTGCCAGCAGCCCCCTGGGCCCTGAGACAGCCGAGCAGTACTTC; cdr3_aa: CASSPLGPETAEQYF; j_call: TRBJ2-7; d_call: -; clone_size: -; cdr3_length: 15; v_call: TRBV11-1
cdr3_nt: TGTGCCAGCAGTTACCCCACAGGGTACAATCAGCCCCAGCATTTT; cdr3_aa: CASSYPTGYNQPQHF; j_call: TRBJ1-5; d_call: -; clone_size: -; cdr3_length: 15; v_call: TRBV28
cdr3_nt: TGTGCCAGCAGCACACAGGGGAATGAGCAGTTCTTC; cdr3_aa: CASSTQGNEQFF; j_call: TRBJ2-1; d_call: TRBD1; clone_size: -; cdr3_length: 12; v_call: TRBV7-9
cdr3_nt: TGTGCCAGCAGCTTTACGGGGGGAGTCCACTATGGCTACACCTTC; cdr3_aa: CASSFTGGVHYGYTF; j_call: TRBJ1-2; d_call: -; clone_size: -; cdr3_length: 15; v_call: TRBV5-6
cdr3_nt: TGTGCCACCAGCAGCTTCCCAGGGTTATCGAGCAATCAGCCCCAGCATTTT; cdr3_aa: CATSSFPGLSSNQPQHF; j_call: TRBJ1-5; d_call: -; clone_size: -; cdr3_length: 17; v_call: TRBV15
cdr3_nt: TGTGCCAGCAGCTTACTTCGGGAGAAAGCTTTCTTT; cdr3_aa: CASSLLREKAFF; j_call: TRBJ1-1; d_call: -; clone_size: -; cdr3_length: 12; v_call: TRBV7-8
cdr3_nt: TGTGCCAGCTCACCACTTTCTGAGGATTCACCCCTCCACTTT; cdr3_aa: CASSPLSEDSPLHF; j_call: TRBJ1-6; d_call: -; clone_size: -; cdr3_length: 14; v_call: TRBV18
cdr3_nt: TGTGCCAGCAGCTTGGTTGCGGGGGCCGCCACCGGGGAGCTGTTTTTT; cdr3_aa: CASSLVAGAATGELFF; j_call: TRBJ2-2; d_call: -; clone_size: -; cdr3_length: 16; v_call: TRBV5-6